This T cell receptor (beta chain) was captured by sequencing in a study of follicular helper T cells after annual influenza vaccination. Trimming removed 3 bases at V and 11 bases at J, with 17 bases between. CDR1 and CDR2 (germline): MNHNS, SASEGT. This CDR3 region has 13 residues. The time point here: 2015-2016 season, pre-vaccination. Only in-frame clones appear in the TCRdb table, and some are missing; sequencing was by immunoSEQ multiplex PCR. The sample has approximately 13,000 clones, 78% seen once. In regard to this clone: This sample includes further DNA sequences coding for the same CDR3.

The source material was CXCR5- memory CD4+ T cells sorted from blood, sampled on the day of influenza vaccination. The TCR sequence derives from an adult who received the influenza vaccine. The chain recombines TRBV6-1 with TRBJ2-7; D unclear. CDR3 sequence: CASSEDRVSLEYF. For the CDR3, the DNA is TGTGCCAGCAGTGAGGATCGAGTCAGTTTGGAGTACTTC.